The 30 T cell receptor beta chains below were found in one sample sequenced in a study of T cell responses to AZD1222 COVID-19 vaccine. TCRdb's copy holds only in-frame clones and misses some; the assay was immunoSEQ multiplex PCR. This table holds over 95,000 clones, approximately 90% found once. The sequencing used peripheral blood, collected on day 0 of AZD1222 vaccination. The receptors were gathered from an adult in good health.

This chain uses TRBV5-6 with TRBJ2-4, with D perhaps TRBD2 (6 bases). The CDR3 runs to 16 residues. With 0 bases removed from V and 2 bases from J, the gap between germline ends came to 12 bases. Germline CDR1 and CDR2: SGHDT and YYEEEE. The CDR3 bases are TGTGCCAGCAGCTTGGTGTCGGCGGGGCCCAAAAACATTCAGTACTTC. Amino acids: CASSLVSAGPKNIQYF.

The genes are TRBV18 and TRBJ1-2, with 9 bases fitting TRBD1. V was clipped by 9 bases and J by 2 bases; unmatched bases: 4. The CDR3 extends over 13 amino acids. Germline loops: CDR1 KGHSH, CDR2 LQKENI. The CDR3 DNA sequence: TGTGCCAGTGGACAGGGGAGAAACTATGGCTACACCTTC. This codes for CASGQGRNYGYTF.

About this clone itself: The sample contains more than one DNA sequence encoding this CDR3. This chain connects TRBV6-2 or TRBV6-3 to TRBJ2-7; no clear D gene. The CDR3 has 11 amino acids. The V end was cut by 2 bases, the J end by 4 bases, with 3 bases between. From germline, CDR1 is MNHEY and CDR2 SVGEGT. The CDR3 nucleotides read TGTGCCAGCAGTTACGCGTACGAGCAGTACTTC. This translates into CASSYAYEQYF.

The chain employs TRBV29-1 and TRBJ1-1; D uncertain. Per the germline V gene, CDR1 is SQVTM and CDR2 is ANQGSEA. The V and J ends lost 6 bases and 1 base respectively, with 6 bases between them. This CDR3 region has 11 residues. DNA for the CDR3: TGCAGCGTCCACAAGAACACTGAAGCTTTCTTT. This gives the protein CSVHKNTEAFF.

The chain uses TRBV9 and TRBJ2-1, with 8 bases matching TRBD2. Germline V gives CDR1 SGDLS, CDR2 YYNGEE. J gave up 2 bases and V 3 bases, and 7 bases lay outside the gene matches. CDR3 size: 16 residues. The CDR3 DNA is TGTGCCAGCAGCGCCCTTGGCGGGAGGACCTACAATGAGCAGTTCTTC. Its protein product is CASSALGGRTYNEQFF. The variable domain in full, completed from reference TRBV9 and TRBJ2-1, reads DSGVTQTPKHLITATGQRVTLRCSPRSGDLSVYWYQQSLDQGLQFLIQYYNGEERAKGNILERFSAQQFPDLHSELNLSSLELGDSALYFCASSALGGRTYNEQFFGPGTRLTVL.

The table lists this clone with a count of one. The chain links TRBV4-2 to TRBJ2-3, with 9 positions matching TRBD1. This CDR3 region has 16 residues. Germline V gene lookup returns CDR1 LGHNA and CDR2 YNFKEQ. V gave up 1 base and J gave up 0 bases; unmatched junction bases: 2. For the CDR3, the DNA is TGTGCCAGCAGCCAAGGGACAGGGGATAGCACAGATACGCAGTATTTT. Encoded protein: CASSQGTGDSTDTQYF.

The chain employs TRBV7-9 and TRBJ2-7, with D possibly being TRBD2 (6 bases). In germline, CDR1 is SEHNR, CDR2 FQNEAQ (reference sequence). Trimming took off 0 bases at V and 2 bases at J, with 17 bases between the two ends. This CDR3 has 17 amino acids. The CDR3 loop is CASSLAPAGSHAYEQYF. CDR3 bases: TGTGCCAGCAGCTTAGCTCCCGCCGGGAGTCATGCCTACGAGCAGTACTTC.

This clone was detected only once. The rearrangement joins TRBV24-1 to TRBJ2-2, with TRBD2 matching over 8 bases. This CDR3 comprises 16 residues. Germline values: CDR1 KGHDR, CDR2 SFDVKD. The J segment lost 4 bases and the V segment lost 0 bases, leaving 3 bases of the junction unmatched. The CDR3 DNA follows: TGTGCCACCAGTGATTTGCCGACTAGCGCCACCGGGGAGCTGTTTTTT. It is translated as CATSDLPTSATGELFF.

This chain joins TRBV2 and TRBJ2-2; D perhaps matches TRBD2 (6 bases). Trimming took off 3 bases at V and 5 bases at J, with 13 bases between the two ends. The CDR3 is 15 amino acids. Germline CDR1 and CDR2: SNHLY and FYNNEI. CDR3 protein: CASSERAGLTGELFF. The CDR3 coding sequence is TGTGCCAGCAGTGAGAGAGCGGGTTTAACCGGGGAGCTGTTTTTT.

This chain connects TRBV7-2 to TRBJ2-1, with 10 positions matching TRBD2. Trimming removed 2 bases from V and 1 base from J; junction bases left unmatched: 8. The germline V gene encodes CDR1 SGHTA and CDR2 FQGNSA. This CDR3 is built from 18 residues. The CDR3 DNA reads TGTGCCAGCAGCTTAAGACTAGCGGGTCGAGGATCCTACAATGAGCAGTTCTTC. It codes for CASSLRLAGRGSYNEQFF. Drawing the rest from reference TRBV7-2 and TRBJ2-1, the complete variable domain is GAGVSQSPSNKVTEKGKDVELRCDPISGHTALYWYRQSLGQGLEFLIYFQGNSAPDKSGLPSDRFSAERTGGSVSTLTIQRTQQEDSAVYLCASSLRLAGRGSYNEQFFGPGTRLTVL.

This clone appeared a few times. This chain links TRBV28 with TRBJ2-7; unclear D gene. With 2 bases removed from V and 0 bases from J, the gap between germline ends came to 8 bases. This CDR3 region has 14 residues. From germline, CDR1 is MDHEN and CDR2 SYDVKM. The CDR3: CASSLLGYSYEQYF. The CDR3 bases are TGTGCCAGCAGTTTACTGGGATACTCCTACGAGCAGTACTTC.

The chain has TRBV15 and TRBJ2-1; 7 positions match TRBD1. CDR3 size: 16 residues. Per germline, CDR1 LNHNV and CDR2 YYDKDF (reference sequence). Losses at the gene ends were 1 base for V and 7 bases for J; bases not matched to a gene: 10. DNA of the CDR3: TGTGCCACCAGCAGAGCCCGGAGACAGGGTAGTAATGAGCAGTTCTTC. Amino acid sequence: CATSRARRQGSNEQFF.

The table lists this clone with a count of one. This chain links TRBV7-8 with TRBJ1-4; D is uncertain. Germline V gene data show CDR1 as SGHVS and CDR2 as FQNEAQ. This CDR3 spans 12 amino acids. With 10 bases removed from V and 3 bases from J, the gap between germline ends came to 9 bases. The CDR3 reads CATRDPNEKLFF. DNA for the CDR3: TGTGCCACGCGGGATCCTAATGAAAAACTGTTTTTT.

The chain combines TRBV7-9 with TRBJ2-3; 9 nucleotides agree with TRBD2. Trimming at V came to 1 base and at J to 3 bases, leaving 5 bases not matched to a gene. The CDR3 totals 16 residues. Germline loops: CDR1 SEHNR, CDR2 FQNEAQ (reference sequence). Here the CDR3 reads CASSLGVAGDTDTQYF. The CDR3 DNA reads TGTGCCAGCAGCTTAGGGGTAGCGGGAGATACAGATACGCAGTATTTT. The full variable domain, completed using reference TRBV7-9 and TRBJ2-3, is DTGVSQNPRHKITKRGQNVTFRCDPISEHNRLYWYRQTLGQGPEFLTYFQNEAQLEKSRLLSDRFSAERPKGSFSTLEIQRTEQGDSAMYLCASSLGVAGDTDTQYFGPGTRLTVL.

The J gene is TRBJ2-6, the V gene TRBV19; 9 bases map to TRBD1. This CDR3 contains 15 residues. The J segment lost 2 bases and the V segment lost 10 bases, leaving 6 bases of the junction unmatched. Germline V CDR1 and CDR2: LNHDA, SQIVND (reference sequence). CDR3 in amino acids: CATRRTGAGANVLTF. CDR3 bases: TGTGCCACTAGACGGACAGGGGCTGGGGCCAACGTCCTGACTTTC.

The V and J genes are TRBV28 and TRBJ2-1; 11 nucleotides line up with TRBD2. There are 15 residues in the CDR3. V shed 6 bases and J 4 bases; nucleotides not matched to a gene: 5. Germline CDR1 MDHEN, CDR2 SYDVKM. CDR3 in amino acids: CASSTGTSGYNEQFF. Written as DNA, the CDR3 is TGTGCCAGCAGCACCGGGACTAGCGGATACAATGAGCAGTTCTTC.

The rearrangement joins TRBV2 to TRBJ2-4; no definite D call. The CDR3 is made up of 15 amino acids. V lost 3 bases, J lost 0 bases, and 9 bases lay in between. Germline V CDR1 and CDR2: SNHLY, FYNNEI. The CDR3 region is CASSDIGIAKNIQYF. DNA of the CDR3: TGTGCCAGCAGTGATATTGGAATAGCCAAAAACATTCAGTACTTC.

The rearrangement links TRBV19 to TRBJ2-3; 9 positions agree with TRBD2. The CDR3 sequence is 15 residues long. Germline CDR1 and CDR2: LNHDA and SQIVND (reference sequence). After removal of 4 bases from V and 6 bases from J, the junction contained 8 bases not matched to a gene. DNA for the CDR3: TGTGCCAGTAGTACCTTAGCGGGAGAATGGGATACGCAGTATTTT. Its protein product is CASSTLAGEWDTQYF.

The chain links TRBV18 to TRBJ1-4; TRBD1 might be the D (6 bases). This CDR3 has 15 residues. Trimming removed 6 bases at V and 4 bases at J, with 15 bases between. Germline-derived CDR1 and CDR2 are KGHSH and LQKENI. CDR3: CASSPQGQSNEKLFF. For the CDR3, the DNA is TGTGCCAGCTCCCCCCAGGGGCAGAGTAATGAAAAACTGTTTTTT.

This clone was seen just once. This sequence joins TRBV28 and TRBJ1-4; 8 bases line up with TRBD1. Unmatched junction bases numbered 6, after V lost 6 bases and J lost 3 bases. The CDR3 loop spans 15 amino acids. Germline values: CDR1 MDHEN, CDR2 SYDVKM. The CDR3 is CASSRTGFANEKLFF. The CDR3 coding sequence is TGTGCCAGCAGCCGGACAGGGTTTGCTAATGAAAAACTGTTTTTT.

A note on this clone: Other nucleotide sequences from this sample produce the same CDR3. The chain carries TRBV24-1 and TRBJ2-1; D not certain. CDR3 length: 12 amino acids. In germline, CDR1 is KGHDR, CDR2 SFDVKD. Trimming cost V 4 bases and J 8 bases, with 8 bases left between them. CDR3 loop: CATSDPRDEQFF. The CDR3 nucleotides are TGTGCCACCAGTGACCCCCGGGATGAGCAGTTCTTC.

This clone was counted a few times. The V gene is TRBV6-2 or TRBV6-3, the J gene TRBJ2-5; D unclear. The CDR3 length is 12 residues. Per germline, CDR1 MNHEY and CDR2 SVGEGT. V gave up 0 bases and J gave up 5 bases, with 4 bases separating them. The CDR3 is CASSYSGETQYF. As DNA, the CDR3 is TGTGCCAGCAGTTACTCGGGTGAGACCCAGTACTTC.

This sequence joins TRBV5-8 and TRBJ1-5; possible D gene TRBD1, 5 bases. The CDR3 consists of 15 residues. CDR1 and CDR2 from the germline V gene are SGHTS and YDEGEE. Between the trimmed V and J ends, which lost 0 bases and 0 bases, there was a span of 7 bases. Here the CDR3 DNA reads TGTGCCAGCAGCTTGGGACAGCATAGCAATCAGCCCCAGCATTTT. Translating it yields CASSLGQHSNQPQHF.

CDR3 coding DNA: TGTGCCAGCAGCGTGCAGGGGTCGGTAGCAGAGACCCAGTACTTC. Its protein product is CASSVQGSVAETQYF. V is TRBV9 and J is TRBJ2-5; a possible D gene is TRBD1 (6 bases). Trimming removed 2 bases from V and 4 bases from J, with 15 bases in between. The length of the CDR3 is 15 residues. Germline lookup yields CDR1 SGDLS and CDR2 YYNGEE.

The V call is TRBV5-1, the J call TRBJ2-4; D perhaps matches TRBD2 (5 bases). Germline lookup yields CDR1 SGHRS and CDR2 YFSETQ. The CDR3 sequence is 11 residues long. The V gene lost 5 bases and the J gene lost 8 bases, with 8 bases spanning the gap. As DNA, the CDR3 is TGCGCCAGCAGACGGGGTGACATTCAGTACTTC. It specifies CASRRGDIQYF. The complete variable domain, with remaining parts taken from reference TRBV5-1 and TRBJ2-4, reads KAGVTQTPRYLIKTRGQQVTLSCSPISGHRSVSWYQQTPGQGLQFLFEYFSETQRNKGNFPGRFSGRQFSNSRSEMNVSTLELGDSALYLCASRRGDIQYFGAGTRLSVL.

This chain links TRBV6-2 or TRBV6-3 with TRBJ2-5; D call uncertain. The V and J ends lost 5 bases and 5 bases respectively, with 15 bases between them. Germline V CDR1 and CDR2: MNHEY, SVGEGT. The CDR3 runs 14 residues. The CDR3 reads CASSPRIGGETQYF. The DNA for the CDR3 is TGTGCCAGCAGTCCCCGGATAGGTGGCGAGACCCAGTACTTC.

This chain links TRBV19 with TRBJ2-7; 8 bases map to TRBD1. This CDR3 is built from 14 residues. The germline V gene encodes CDR1 LNHDA and CDR2 SQIVND (reference sequence). V shed 5 bases, J shed 5 bases, and the junction held 8 bases outside the gene matches. CDR3 nucleotides: TGTGCCAGTAGTCAACAGGGGGAGACCGACGAGCAGTACTTC. Translating it yields CASSQQGETDEQYF.

The gene calls are TRBV6-1 and TRBJ2-5; 12 bases are a match to TRBD2. The CDR3 spans 16 residues. Trimming cost V 3 bases and J 5 bases; bases outside gene matches: 7. CDR1 is MNHNS and CDR2 is SASEGT in the germline V gene. As DNA, the CDR3 is TGTGCCAGCAGTGACGGGACTAGCGGGTTCGGGGAGACCCAGTACTTC. The encoded protein is CASSDGTSGFGETQYF.

The V gene is TRBV3-1 (or the pseudogene TRBV3-2), the J gene TRBJ1-5, with D perhaps matching TRBD1 (6 bases). V shed 4 bases and J shed 1 base, with 20 bases lying between them. CDR3 size: 18 residues. CDR1 LGHDT and CDR2 YNNKEL come from the germline V gene (reference sequence). CDR3 sequence: CASSRGVGGWGSNQPQHF. The CDR3 nucleotides read TGTGCCAGCAGCCGGGGGGTTGGGGGCTGGGGCAGCAATCAGCCCCAGCATTTT.

This chain connects TRBV12-3 or TRBV12-4 to TRBJ1-1; D gene unclear. V lost 7 bases to trimming and J lost 4 bases, with 13 bases between them. This CDR3 has 13 amino acids. Written as DNA, the CDR3 is TGTGCCAGCAAAGTTACAGACGTCACTGAAGCTTTCTTT. This encodes CASKVTDVTEAFF.